The 29 T cell receptor beta chains below come from one sample, sequenced in a study of T cells in Graves' hyperthyroidism and ophthalmopathy. Amplification targeted TCR beta CDR3 regions from RNA transcripts. The HTBI primer set was used in a first-round RT-PCR of the TCR CDR3. Each CDR3 protein is one row after TCRdb ran MiXCR on the multiplex PCR reads. Among roughly 740,000 distinct CDR3 sequences listed, about a sixth were seen once. Sequencing was performed on blood. The receptors originated from a man aged 18 to 29 with Graves' hyperthyroidism.

This clonotype was picked up many times. This rearrangement joins TRBV2 to TRBJ2-5; TRBD2 might be the D (5 bases). The CDR3 runs 13 residues. CDR1 and CDR2 (germline): SNHLY, FYNNEI. Between the trimmed V and J ends, which lost 7 bases and 1 base, there was a span of 10 bases. CDR3 residues: CASTEGVQETQYF. For the CDR3, the DNA is TGTGCCAGCACTGAGGGAGTCCAAGAGACCCAGTACTTC. Full variable domain (missing parts from reference TRBV2 and TRBJ2-5): EPEVTQTPSHQVTQMGQEVILRCVPISNHLYFYWYRQILGQKVEFLVSFYNNEISEKSEIFDDQFSVERPDGSNFTLKIRSTKLEDSAMYFCASTEGVQETQYFGPGTRLLVL.

The chain employs TRBV7-9 and TRBJ2-2, with a tentative D call TRBD2 (6 bases). Germline CDR1 is SEHNR and CDR2 is FQNEAQ (reference sequence). The CDR3 contains 14 residues. V was cut by 1 base and J by 9 bases, with 12 bases left in between. CDR3 residues: CASSLVEGPRELFF. The CDR3 DNA follows: TGTGCCAGCAGCTTAGTGGAGGGCCCGCGGGAGCTGTTTTTT.

The rearrangement joins TRBV4-1 to TRBJ2-2; 8 bases map to TRBD1. The V segment lost 3 bases and the J segment 5 bases; nucleotides outside the gene matches: 2. Germline lookup yields CDR1 MGHRA and CDR2 YSYEKL. The CDR3 spans 14 residues. The CDR3 nucleotides are TGCGCCAGCAGCCACCGGACAGGGACCGGGGAGCTGTTTTTT. Its protein is CASSHRTGTGELFF.

This clonotype was observed at least ten times. The rearrangement uses TRBV28 and TRBJ2-3; 7 bases are shared with TRBD2. The CDR3 is 17 amino acids. Germline V gene sequence: CDR1 MDHEN, CDR2 SYDVKM. V gave up 5 bases and J gave up 2 bases; unmatched junction bases: 13. Here the CDR3 reads CASSALGSAGLTDTQYF. CDR3 DNA: TGTGCCAGCAGTGCTTTAGGGTCAGCGGGACTCACAGATACGCAGTATTTT.

This clonotype was counted a few times. This chain joins TRBV30 and TRBJ2-3, with TRBD2 identical over 8 bases. CDR1 is GTSNPN and CDR2 is SVGIG in the germline V gene (reference sequence). V shed 0 bases, J shed 7 bases, and the junction held 9 bases outside the gene matches. The CDR3 runs to 15 residues. The CDR3 nucleotides are TGTGCCTGGAGTGTCTTGGGCGGGAGGTCCCATACGCAGTATTTT. Residues: CAWSVLGGRSHTQYF.

This clonotype was detected many times. The DNA for the CDR3 is TGTGCCAGCTCACTCTCTAGCGGGAGCAATGAGCAGTTCTTC. Its protein product is CASSLSSGSNEQFF. V usage is TRBV18 and J usage is TRBJ2-1; TRBD2 matches 10 bases. Germline assignment: CDR1 KGHSH and CDR2 LQKENI. V was clipped by 4 bases and J by 6 bases; unmatched bases: 3. The CDR3 sequence is 14 residues long.

This clonotype was detected only a few times. This sequence joins TRBV20-1 and TRBJ2-5; tentatively, D is TRBD1 or TRBD2 (7 bases each). Trimming took off 5 bases at V and 5 bases at J, with 27 bases between the two ends. The CDR3 covers 17 residues. The germline V gene encodes CDR1 DFQATT and CDR2 SNEGSKA (reference sequence). The CDR3 spells CSAPPRGYGRGPETQYF. The CDR3 DNA sequence: TGCAGTGCTCCGCCTAGGGGGTATGGGAGGGGGCCGGAGACCCAGTACTTC.

This clonotype was seen many times. This CDR3 is CSATTASETQYF. In DNA, the CDR3 is TGCAGCGCCACGACTGCGAGTGAGACCCAGTACTTC. The V gene is TRBV29-1, the J gene TRBJ2-5; D not resolved. V was cut by 7 bases and J by 5 bases, with 14 bases left in between. This CDR3 spans 12 amino acids. CDR1 and CDR2 (germline): SQVTM, ANQGSEA.

The V gene is TRBV9, the J gene TRBJ2-3; D not resolved. Germline lookup yields CDR1 SGDLS and CDR2 YYNGEE. V was pared by 0 bases and J by 2 bases, with 4 bases between. The CDR3 is made up of 13 amino acids. In DNA form, the CDR3 reads TGTGCCAGCAGCGTAGACATCACAGATACGCAGTATTTT. Encoded protein: CASSVDITDTQYF. The full variable domain, rest sourced from reference TRBV9 and TRBJ2-3, is DSGVTQTPKHLITATGQRVTLRCSPRSGDLSVYWYQQSLDQGLQFLIQYYNGEERAKGNILERFSAQQFPDLHSELNLSSLELGDSALYFCASSVDITDTQYFGPGTRLTVL.

The V call is TRBV6-2 or TRBV6-3, the J call TRBJ1-1; no clear D. CDR1 is MNHEY and CDR2 is SVGEGT in the germline V gene. Trimming shortened V by 2 bases and J by 12 bases, and 13 bases separated the two germline ends. The CDR3 is 12 residues long. The CDR3 bases are TGTGCCAGCAGTTACGCGGGCGAGGAAACTTTCTTT. This encodes CASSYAGEETFF.

The table lists this clonotype with many counts. The chain joins TRBV6-5 to TRBJ2-5; tentative D call: TRBD1 (6 bases). In germline, CDR1 is MNHEY, CDR2 SVGAGI. V was shortened by 2 bases and J by 5 bases, with 21 bases between the two germline ends. CDR3 length equals 17 residues. The CDR3 sequence: CASSYEPGGVFWETQYF. The CDR3 DNA follows: TGTGCCAGCAGTTACGAGCCTGGGGGCGTCTTCTGGGAGACCCAGTACTTC.

The CDR3 loop is CSARVAGGKETQYF. The CDR3 DNA reads as TGCAGTGCTAGAGTGGCGGGGGGAAAAGAGACCCAGTACTTC. This chain joins TRBV20-1 and TRBJ2-5; 8 bases match TRBD2. The CDR3 extends over 14 amino acids. The trim removed 1 base at V and 3 bases at J, leaving 4 bases unmatched. Germline assignment: CDR1 DFQATT and CDR2 SNEGSKA (reference sequence).

The chain combines TRBV27 with TRBJ2-1; D possibly corresponds to TRBD2 (6 bases). Germline V CDR1 and CDR2: MNHEY, SMNVEV (reference sequence). The CDR3 is made up of 16 amino acids. Deletions cut 6 bases from V and 0 bases from J, with 15 bases between. In DNA, the CDR3 is TGTGCCAGCAGGGGGGAGGAAGGGAGCTCCTACAATGAGCAGTTCTTC. Translated, it gives CASRGEEGSSYNEQFF.

CDR3 residues: CASARGPNEQFF. Here the CDR3 DNA reads TGTGCCAGCGCCCGCGGTCCAAATGAGCAGTTCTTC. This chain joins TRBV9 and TRBJ2-1; D gene uncertain. Germline values: CDR1 SGDLS, CDR2 YYNGEE. Trimming stripped 7 bases from V and 7 bases from J, with 12 bases between. This CDR3 region has 12 residues.

V and J are TRBV19 and TRBJ2-7; D might be TRBD1 (5 bases). CDR3 length: 14 residues. Germline lookup yields CDR1 LNHDA and CDR2 SQIVND (reference sequence). V was pared by 4 bases and J by 0 bases, with 10 bases between. The CDR3 DNA reads TGTGCCAGTAGTAAGAGACAGAGCTCCTACGAGCAGTACTTC. Encoded protein: CASSKRQSSYEQYF.

This clonotype was found a few times. One end of the junction varies from germline; a read error may be responsible. The chain couples TRBV28 to TRBJ2-5, with TRBD1 matching 7 bases. The CDR3 length is 11 residues. Germline values: CDR1 MDHEN, CDR2 SYDVKM. The CDR3 spells CASRAGDSKDF. The DNA of the CDR3 is TGTGCCAGCAGAGCAGGGGACAGCAAAGACTTC.

This clonotype was observed many times. The rearrangement joins TRBV3-1 to TRBJ2-3; perhaps TRBD2 as D (6 bases). The V gene lost 0 bases and the J gene lost 0 bases, with 10 bases spanning the gap. This CDR3 has 16 residues. Germline V gene lookup returns CDR1 LGHDT and CDR2 YNNKEL (reference sequence). This CDR3 is CASSQERGLSTDTQYF. In DNA form, the CDR3 reads TGTGCCAGCAGCCAAGAGCGGGGACTTAGCACAGATACGCAGTATTTT.

This clonotype showed up many times. The chain uses TRBV6-1 and TRBJ2-7; 10 nucleotides align to TRBD1. The CDR3 totals 15 residues. V trimming: 5 bases; J trimming: 3 bases; junction bases outside the gene matches: 7. Germline-derived CDR1 and CDR2 are MNHNS and SASEGT. Here the CDR3 reads CASSPPGQGYYEQYF. The CDR3 region has the DNA TGTGCCAGCAGTCCTCCGGGACAGGGGTACTACGAGCAGTACTTC.

This rearrangement joins TRBV4-1 to TRBJ2-5; 8 bases map to TRBD2. The CDR3 has 15 residues. J gave up 5 bases and V 2 bases, and 7 bases lay outside the gene matches. The germline CDR1 and CDR2 sequences are MGHRA and YSYEKL. CDR3 DNA: TGCGCCAGCAGCCAAAAGGGGACGGGGGGGGAGACCCAGTACTTC. The encoded protein is CASSQKGTGGETQYF.

This clonotype occurred many times. V is TRBV7-8 and J is TRBJ2-2; TRBD2 agrees at 14 bases. Trimming cost V 5 bases and J 0 bases; bases outside gene matches: 8. From germline, CDR1 is SGHVS and CDR2 FQNEAQ. The CDR3 totals 19 residues. The CDR3 DNA reads TGTGCCAGCAGCGGAGGGACTAGCGGGAGAGGGGCGAACACCGGGGAGCTGTTTTTT. This gives the protein CASSGGTSGRGANTGELFF.

This clonotype was observed many times. V and J are TRBV11-3 and TRBJ2-2; D may match TRBD1 or TRBD2 (5 bases each). The CDR3 length is 14 residues. CDR1 and CDR2 (germline): SGHNT, YENEEA. V was cut by 4 bases and J by 5 bases, with 11 bases left in between. CDR3: CASSSQGDTGELFF. CDR3 DNA: TGTGCCAGCAGCTCCCAGGGAGATACCGGGGAGCTGTTTTTT. The whole variable domain, filled in from reference TRBV11-3 and TRBJ2-2, reads EAGVVQSPRYKIIEKKQPVAFWCNPISGHNTLYWYLQNLGQGPELLIRYENEEAVDDSQLPKDRFSAERLKGVDSTLKIQPAELGDSAVYLCASSSQGDTGELFFGEGSRLTVL.

The chain recombines TRBV4-2 with TRBJ2-7, with D unclear. CDR1 LGHNA and CDR2 YNFKEQ come from the germline V gene. V lost 0 bases to trimming and J lost 2 bases, with 8 bases between them. CDR3 size: 14 residues. CDR3 in DNA: TGTGCCAGCAGCCAAGAGTCGGCACCCTACGAGCAGTACTTC. Protein product: CASSQESAPYEQYF.

The rearrangement joins TRBV9 to TRBJ1-1; D call uncertain. This CDR3 spans 15 amino acids. Germline V CDR1 and CDR2: SGDLS, YYNGEE. The V gene lost 0 bases and the J gene lost 1 base, with 10 bases spanning the gap. CDR3: CASSVGVSSNTEAFF. The CDR3 DNA is TGTGCCAGCAGCGTAGGGGTGAGTTCGAACACTGAAGCTTTCTTT.

This clonotype was observed at least ten times. The chain couples TRBV28 to TRBJ2-3; TRBD2 matches at 9 bases. Germline V lookup: CDR1 MDHEN, CDR2 SYDVKM. This CDR3 has 15 residues. The ends lost 2 bases at V and 5 bases at J; junction bases unmatched: 5. The CDR3 sequence is CASSLVLAGKDTQYF. CDR3 DNA sequence: TGTGCCAGCAGTTTAGTTCTAGCGGGAAAAGATACGCAGTATTTT.

This chain uses TRBV19 with TRBJ2-2, with a tentative D call TRBD2 (6 bases). Germline V gene sequence: CDR1 LNHDA, CDR2 SQIVND (reference sequence). CDR3 size: 13 residues. V shed 6 bases and J shed 4 bases, with 9 bases lying between them. CDR3 protein: CASSGGPTGELFF. CDR3 sequence (DNA): TGTGCCAGTAGCGGGGGTCCCACCGGGGAGCTGTTTTTT. The full variable domain, its missing parts supplied by reference TRBV19 and TRBJ2-2, is DGGITQSPKYLFRKEGQNVTLSCEQNLNHDAMYWYRQDPGQGLRLIYYSQIVNDFQKGDIAEGYSVSREKKESFPLTVTSAQKNPTAFYLCASSGGPTGELFFGEGSRLTVL.

This clonotype has just a few counts. The chain joins TRBV6-5 to TRBJ2-2; D ambiguous. V was trimmed by 4 bases and J by 6 bases, leaving 9 bases between them. The CDR3 consists of 13 residues. From germline, CDR1 is MNHEY and CDR2 SVGAGI. The CDR3 here is CASSSVESGELFF. CDR3 coding DNA: TGTGCCAGCAGTTCAGTCGAGTCCGGGGAGCTGTTTTTT.

This clonotype was observed many times. The V and J genes are TRBV2 and TRBJ2-7; TRBD1 matches 7 bases. Trimming cost V 8 bases and J 0 bases; bases outside gene matches: 4. CDR1 is SNHLY, CDR2 FYNNEI, per germline. The CDR3 loop spans 13 amino acids. This chain's CDR3 is CASGGQSSYEQYF. Written as DNA, the CDR3 is TGTGCCAGCGGGGGACAGAGCTCCTACGAGCAGTACTTC.

This clonotype was picked up many times. This chain links TRBV7-2 with TRBJ2-1, with a possible D match to TRBD2 (6 bases). The length of the CDR3 is 12 residues. Trimming shortened V by 6 bases and J by 6 bases, and 9 bases separated the two germline ends. Per germline, CDR1 SGHTA and CDR2 FQGNSA. Written as DNA, the CDR3 is TGTGCCAGCAGTCGACTAGTCAATGAGCAGTTCTTC. It codes for CASSRLVNEQFF.

This clonotype appeared many times. The V call is TRBV7-8, the J call TRBJ1-4; unclear D gene. The CDR3 consists of 14 residues. V was clipped by 6 bases and J by 0 bases, with 8 bases between them. Per the germline V gene, CDR1 is SGHVS and CDR2 is FQNEAQ. CDR3: CASSSSTTNEKLFF. CDR3 coding DNA: TGTGCCAGCAGTTCGAGCACAACTAATGAAAAACTGTTTTTT.